One sample yielded the 29 T cell receptor beta chains listed below, sequenced in a study of blood T cell repertoires in COVID-19. The repertoire was sequenced with immunoSEQ multiplex PCR; TCRdb's copy has only in-frame clones and lacks some. The sample includes tens of thousands of clones, roughly 88% of them seen just once. Sequenced sample: peripheral blood. The receptor source for this set is a human donor in a cohort sampled during active COVID-19.

The chain couples TRBV3-1 (or the pseudogene TRBV3-2) to TRBJ2-3; D unresolved. V was shortened by 4 bases and J by 1 base, with 15 bases between the two germline ends. Germline assignment: CDR1 LGHDT and CDR2 YNNKEL (reference sequence). The CDR3 contains 16 residues. The CDR3 bases are TGTGCCAGCAGCCGCACCTTGGCGGCCCGCACAGATACGCAGTATTTT. Its translation: CASSRTLAARTDTQYF.

V and J are TRBV24-1 and TRBJ2-5; 11 bases align to TRBD2. V shed 5 bases, J shed 3 bases, and the junction held 4 bases outside the gene matches. The CDR3 length is 15 residues. The V gene's germline CDR1 is KGHDR and CDR2 SFDVKD. The CDR3 DNA reads TGTGCCACCAGTGTCCTAGCGGGAGGTAAAGAGACCCAGTACTTC. Its protein product is CATSVLAGGKETQYF.

This rearrangement joins TRBV9 to TRBJ2-1; D may be TRBD2 (5 bases). Germline V CDR1 and CDR2: SGDLS, YYNGEE. CDR3 size: 15 residues. Trimming pared 2 bases from V and 1 base from J, leaving 10 bases between. The CDR3 loop reads CASSVGGLSYNEQFF. The DNA for the CDR3 is TGTGCCAGCAGCGTTGGCGGGTTATCCTACAATGAGCAGTTCTTC.

For this clone: Other DNA variants within this sample encode the same CDR3. This chain links TRBV5-1 with TRBJ2-5, with D uncertain. Looked up from germline, CDR1 is SGHRS and CDR2 is YFSETQ. The germline V and J ends were trimmed by 0 bases and 1 base, with 4 bases remaining between them. This CDR3 is built from 13 residues. The DNA for the CDR3 is TGCGCCAGCAGCTTGGGAGGCCAAGAGACCCAGTACTTC. This codes for CASSLGGQETQYF.

J is TRBJ2-1 and V is TRBV7-3; 11 bases are a match to TRBD1. Trimming cost V 1 base and J 8 bases; bases outside gene matches: 4. Germline V gene sequence: CDR1 SGHTA, CDR2 FQGTGA. This CDR3 spans 15 amino acids. CDR3 DNA sequence: TGTGCCAGCAGCTTAAGGGACAGGGGGAGCGATGAGCAGTTCTTC. Its protein product is CASSLRDRGSDEQFF.

Comment on this clone: This CDR3 is also generated by other DNA sequences in the sample. This rearrangement joins TRBV5-1 to TRBJ1-1; tentative D call: TRBD1 (6 bases). V was trimmed by 2 bases and J by 1 base, leaving 9 bases between them. Germline CDR1 SGHRS, CDR2 YFSETQ. There are 14 residues in the CDR3. The DNA for the CDR3 is TGCGCCAGCAGCTTACAGGGACGGAACACTGAAGCTTTCTTT. Translation gives CASSLQGRNTEAFF.

V usage is TRBV18 and J usage is TRBJ1-1, with unresolved D. Trimming took off 0 bases at V and 8 bases at J, with 7 bases between the two ends. CDR3 length equals 12 residues. Germline lookup yields CDR1 KGHSH and CDR2 LQKENI. The CDR3 nucleotides are TGTGCCAGCTCACCACCAGCGGGGGAAGCTTTCTTT. This codes for CASSPPAGEAFF.

V gene TRBV11-2 combines with J gene TRBJ2-1, with a weak D call TRBD1 (5 bases). V was cut by 5 bases and J by 6 bases, with 17 bases left in between. The CDR3 is 15 residues long. Germline CDR1 and CDR2: SGHAT and FQNNGV. CDR3 DNA: TGTGCCAGCAGCGTTACTCCAGGGTGGGCCAATGAGCAGTTCTTC. Its translation: CASSVTPGWANEQFF.

J is TRBJ2-3 and V is TRBV13; 10 nucleotides align to TRBD1. The CDR3 length is 16 residues. Germline V gene data show CDR1 as PRHDT and CDR2 as FYEKMQ (reference sequence). V was clipped by 2 bases and J by 8 bases; unmatched bases: 10. As DNA, the CDR3 is TGTGCCAGCAGCTTACCGCTCGGGACAGGGGTCGGTACGCAGTATTTT. It encodes CASSLPLGTGVGTQYF.

The chain uses TRBV7-6 and TRBJ1-6; unclear D gene. Germline V gene sequence: CDR1 SGHVS, CDR2 FNYEAQ. V was clipped by 4 bases and J by 7 bases, with 11 bases between them. The CDR3 has 14 amino acids. In DNA, the CDR3 is TGTGCCAGCAGCTGGTCATCAGTAAATTCACCCCTCCACTTT. The encoded protein is CASSWSSVNSPLHF.

The chain uses TRBV19 and TRBJ1-3, with unresolved D. The CDR3 loop spans 15 amino acids. Germline CDR1 reads LNHDA; CDR2 reads SQIVND (reference sequence). Trimming cost V 7 bases and J 0 bases, with 13 bases left between them. The CDR3 protein is CASNPTDTSGNTIYF. In DNA, the CDR3 is TGTGCCAGTAACCCCACAGACACCTCTGGAAACACCATATATTTT.

The chain couples TRBV6-5 to TRBJ2-7, with 7 bases identical to TRBD2. Germline lookup yields CDR1 MNHEY and CDR2 SVGAGI. The CDR3 runs 15 residues. V lost 0 bases, J lost 3 bases, and 5 bases stayed unmatched. In nucleotides, the CDR3 is TGTGCCAGCAGTTACTCGGCTAGCGGAAACTACGAGCAGTACTTC. Its protein product is CASSYSASGNYEQYF.

The chain joins TRBV24-1 to TRBJ2-3; 13 bases are shared with TRBD2. J gave up 4 bases and V 1 base, and 4 bases lay outside the gene matches. Germline CDR1 reads KGHDR; CDR2 reads SFDVKD. The CDR3 has 17 residues. The CDR3 region is CATSDLLLAGGPDTQYF. Here the CDR3 DNA reads TGTGCCACCAGTGATTTACTACTAGCGGGGGGGCCAGATACGCAGTATTTT.

This sequence joins TRBV5-1 and TRBJ2-1, with 13 bases fitting TRBD2. CDR1 is SGHRS and CDR2 is YFSETQ in the germline V gene. The CDR3 is 15 amino acids. V was pared by 2 bases and J by 9 bases, with 5 bases of the junction left unmatched. DNA of the CDR3: TGCGCCAGCAGCTTAACTAGCGGGGGGGTCGGTGAGCAGTTCTTC. Protein sequence: CASSLTSGGVGEQFF.

J is TRBJ2-3 and V is TRBV5-5, with D perhaps matching TRBD2 (6 bases). The germline V and J ends were trimmed by 4 bases and 2 bases, with 11 bases remaining between them. Germline CDR1 and CDR2: SGHKS and YYEKEE (reference sequence). This CDR3 spans 14 amino acids. As DNA, the CDR3 is TGTGCCAGCAGCCCAACTAGCAACACAGATACGCAGTATTTT. Translating gives CASSPTSNTDTQYF.

In DNA form, the CDR3 reads TGTGCCAGTAGTATAGTGCAGGCTCTCACAGATACGCAGTATTTT. Translating it yields CASSIVQALTDTQYF. V and J are TRBV19 and TRBJ2-3; D gene uncertain. Per the germline V gene, CDR1 is LNHDA and CDR2 is SQIVND (reference sequence). V lost 1 base and J lost 2, with 10 bases in between. This CDR3 is built from 15 residues. Full variable domain (outside the CDR3, taken from reference TRBV19 and TRBJ2-3): DGGITQSPKYLFRKEGQNVTLSCEQNLNHDAMYWYRQDPGQGLRLIYYSQIVNDFQKGDIAEGYSVSREKKESFPLTVTSAQKNPTAFYLCASSIVQALTDTQYFGPGTRLTVL.

V and J are TRBV3-1 (or the pseudogene TRBV3-2) and TRBJ2-3; 12 nucleotides line up with TRBD2. CDR3 length: 16 amino acids. The V gene end was trimmed by 4 bases and the J gene end by 4 bases; junction bases not matched to a gene: 6. The germline V gene has CDR1 LGHDT and CDR2 YNNKEL (reference sequence). The CDR3 sequence is CASSRTSGRSPDTQYF. The CDR3 DNA reads TGTGCCAGCAGCCGCACTAGCGGGAGGTCGCCAGATACGCAGTATTTT.

This sequence joins TRBV27 and TRBJ1-6; D remains ambiguous. V was pared by 0 bases and J by 10 bases, with 13 bases between. The CDR3 length is 15 residues. Germline V gene sequence: CDR1 MNHEY, CDR2 SMNVEV (reference sequence). The CDR3 here is CASSLSPGVGSPLHF. CDR3 bases: TGTGCCAGCAGTTTATCTCCAGGTGTAGGCTCACCCCTCCACTTT.

The rearrangement joins TRBV18 to TRBJ1-1, with D possibly matching TRBD1 (6 bases). Germline CDR1 KGHSH, CDR2 LQKENI. Between the trimmed V and J ends, which lost 3 bases and 2 bases, there was a span of 10 bases. The CDR3 spans 14 residues. CDR3 sequence reads: CASSPTGTNTEAFF. The DNA for the CDR3 is TGTGCCAGCTCACCCACCGGGACAAACACTGAAGCTTTCTTT.

The V call is TRBV27, the J call TRBJ2-3; 8 bases agree with TRBD2. J gave up 7 bases and V 4 bases, and 10 bases lay outside the gene matches. Germline CDR1 MNHEY, CDR2 SMNVEV (reference sequence). CDR3 length: 15 amino acids. The CDR3 nucleotides read TGTGCCAGCAGTTCCCCTTCGGGAGGGAGTTATACGCAGTATTTT. Translation: CASSSPSGGSYTQYF.

This clone was found a few times. At one of its ends the junction is not consistent with the germline gene, which may arise from a read error. This chain uses TRBV7-7 with TRBJ2-7; D might be TRBD2 (7 bases). The length of the CDR3 is 13 residues. Germline V gene lookup returns CDR1 SSHAT and CDR2 FNYEAQ (reference sequence). As DNA, the CDR3 is TGTGCTAGCAGCTCAGGGGAGGGAGCCGAGCAGTACTTC. Translating gives CASSSGEGAEQYF.

V is TRBV7-9 and J is TRBJ2-7; D ambiguous. The germline gives CDR1 SEHNR, CDR2 FQNEAQ (reference sequence). Trimming removed 1 base from V and 1 base from J, with 5 bases in between. The CDR3 totals 13 residues. CDR3 loop: CASSLDSSYEQYF. The CDR3 nucleotides are TGTGCCAGCAGCTTAGACAGTTCCTACGAGCAGTACTTC.

This CDR3 is CATSDPGTDGNQPQHF. The CDR3 bases are TGTGCCACCAGTGATCCCGGGACAGACGGCAATCAGCCCCAGCATTTT. The chain links TRBV24-1 to TRBJ1-5; 7 bases line up with TRBD1. Germline values: CDR1 KGHDR, CDR2 SFDVKD. Trimming at V came to 3 bases and at J to 2 bases, leaving 6 bases not matched to a gene. The CDR3 covers 16 residues.

CDR3 sequence reads: CASSRPRGEAFF. Here the CDR3 DNA reads TGTGCCAGCAGTAGACCCCGAGGGGAAGCTTTCTTT. The chain employs TRBV6-2 or TRBV6-3 and TRBJ1-1; D not certain. The CDR3 runs to 12 residues. V lost 5 bases and J lost 8, with 12 bases in between. From germline, CDR1 is MNHEY and CDR2 SVGEGT.

The V call is TRBV29-1, the J call TRBJ2-3; D may be TRBD2 (7 bases). CDR3 length: 13 amino acids. CDR1 and CDR2 from the germline V gene are SQVTM and ANQGSEA. V shed 3 bases and J shed 6 bases, with 13 bases lying between them. The CDR3 coding sequence is TGCAGCGTTGATGCGGGGGCGCTGGATACGCAGTATTTT. This encodes CSVDAGALDTQYF.

This chain joins TRBV18 and TRBJ1-1; D call uncertain. Looked up from germline, CDR1 is KGHSH and CDR2 is LQKENI. V gave up 3 bases and J gave up 1 base, with 9 bases separating them. This CDR3 is 14 amino acids long. CDR3 coding DNA: TGTGCCAGCTCACCGGAGACGGGGAACACTGAAGCTTTCTTT. Translated: CASSPETGNTEAFF.

The rearrangement links TRBV5-6 to TRBJ2-3; 9 bases align to TRBD2. The trim removed 0 bases at V and 1 base at J, leaving 6 bases unmatched. This CDR3 comprises 17 residues. CDR1 is SGHDT, CDR2 YYEEEE, per germline. CDR3 residues: CASSLGARTSGTDTQYF. The DNA of the CDR3 is TGTGCCAGCAGCTTGGGCGCACGGACTAGCGGCACAGATACGCAGTATTTT.

V usage is TRBV19 and J usage is TRBJ2-2; D gene ambiguous. Germline V CDR1 and CDR2: LNHDA, SQIVND (reference sequence). The V end was cut by 3 bases, the J end by 4 bases, with 3 bases between. CDR3 length equals 12 residues. The CDR3 is CASSIGTGELFF. The CDR3 region has the DNA TGTGCCAGTAGTATCGGCACCGGGGAGCTGTTTTTT. Full variable domain (missing parts from reference TRBV19 and TRBJ2-2): DGGITQSPKYLFRKEGQNVTLSCEQNLNHDAMYWYRQDPGQGLRLIYYSQIVNDFQKGDIAEGYSVSREKKESFPLTVTSAQKNPTAFYLCASSIGTGELFFGEGSRLTVL.

This clone was detected a few times. J is TRBJ1-6 and V is TRBV6-1; D gene unclear. In germline, CDR1 is MNHNS, CDR2 SASEGT. The CDR3 runs 11 residues. Trimming removed 10 bases at V and 10 bases at J, with 11 bases between. CDR3: CATGRESPLHF. CDR3 nucleotide sequence: TGTGCCACCGGTAGGGAGTCACCCCTCCACTTT.